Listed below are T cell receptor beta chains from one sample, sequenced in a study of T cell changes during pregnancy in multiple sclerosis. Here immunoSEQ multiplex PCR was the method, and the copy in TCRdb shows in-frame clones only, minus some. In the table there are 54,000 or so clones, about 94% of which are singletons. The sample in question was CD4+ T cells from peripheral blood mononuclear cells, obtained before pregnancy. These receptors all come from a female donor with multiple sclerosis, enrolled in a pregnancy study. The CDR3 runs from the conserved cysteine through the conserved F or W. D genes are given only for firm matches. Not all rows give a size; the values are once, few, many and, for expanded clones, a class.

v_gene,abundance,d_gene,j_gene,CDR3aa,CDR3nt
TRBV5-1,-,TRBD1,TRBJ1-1,CASSRAGGQTLTEAFF,TGCGCCAGCAGCCGGGCAGGGGGACAGACCCTTACTGAAGCTTTCTTT
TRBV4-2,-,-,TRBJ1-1,CASSHPLASGNTEAFF,TGTGCCAGCAGCCACCCCCTGGCATCAGGGAACACTGAAGCTTTCTTT
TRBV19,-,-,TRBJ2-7,CASSIRGTYEQYF,TGTGCCAGTAGTATAAGGGGTACCTACGAGCAGTACTTC
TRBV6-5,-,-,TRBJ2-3,CATGGHTDTQYF,TGTGCCACAGGAGGGCACACAGATACGCAGTATTTT
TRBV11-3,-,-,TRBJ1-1,CASSARGTEAFF,TGTGCCAGCAGCGCGCGGGGCACTGAAGCTTTCTTT
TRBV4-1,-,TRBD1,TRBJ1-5,CASSPADREGDQPQHF,TGCGCCAGCAGCCCAGCGGACAGGGAAGGAGATCAGCCCCAGCATTTT
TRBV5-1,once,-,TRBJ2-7,CASSSRGKSSYEQYF,TGCGCCAGCAGCTCACGGGGGAAGAGCTCCTACGAGCAGTACTTC
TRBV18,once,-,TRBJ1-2,CASSPDSNYGYTF,TGTGCCAGCTCACCGGACAGTAACTATGGCTACACCTTC
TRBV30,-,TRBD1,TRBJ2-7,CAWSVRSGGAMKEQYF,TGTGCCTGGAGTGTACGATCAGGGGGTGCCATGAAGGAGCAGTACTTC
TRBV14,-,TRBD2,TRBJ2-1,CASSRMLGTSGSSVNEQFF,TGTGCCAGCAGCCGGATGCTTGGGACTAGCGGGAGTTCGGTCAATGAGCAGTTCTTC
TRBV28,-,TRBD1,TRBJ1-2,CASRVTGGMGGYTF,TGTGCCAGCAGAGTGACAGGGGGAATGGGTGGCTACACCTTC
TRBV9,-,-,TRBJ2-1,CASSNGRQGTYNEQFF,TGTGCCAGCAGCAACGGGAGGCAGGGGACCTACAATGAGCAGTTCTTC
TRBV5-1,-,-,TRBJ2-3,CATRVAELDTQYF,TGCGCCACTCGAGTAGCGGAGCTGGATACGCAGTATTTT
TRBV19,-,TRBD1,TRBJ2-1,CASSMGNRGLGGNEQFF,TGTGCCAGTAGTATGGGGAACAGGGGGCTGGGGGGCAATGAGCAGTTCTTC
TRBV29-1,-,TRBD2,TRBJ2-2,CSASLFSGVANTGELFF,TGCAGCGCCTCGCTATTTAGCGGGGTCGCGAACACCGGGGAGCTGTTTTTT
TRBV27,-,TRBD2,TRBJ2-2,CASSSPGLAGVTGELFF,TGTGCCAGCAGTTCCCCGGGACTAGCGGGAGTGACCGGGGAGCTGTTTTTT
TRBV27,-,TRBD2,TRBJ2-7,CASSDSGRPYEQYF,TGTGCCAGCAGTGATAGCGGGAGGCCCTACGAGCAGTACTTC
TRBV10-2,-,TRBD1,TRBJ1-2,CASSRGTVYGYTF,TGCGCCAGCAGTAGAGGGACAGTGTATGGCTACACCTTC
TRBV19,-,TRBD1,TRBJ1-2,CASSPGGLDYGYTF,TGTGCCAGTAGTCCAGGGGGCTTAGACTATGGCTACACCTTC
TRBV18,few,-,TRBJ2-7,CASSPGGPPYEQYF,TGTGCCAGCTCACCAGGCGGGCCTCCCTACGAGCAGTACTTC
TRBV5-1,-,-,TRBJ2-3,CASSANRAPDTQYF,TGCGCCAGCAGCGCAAACAGGGCCCCAGATACGCAGTATTTT
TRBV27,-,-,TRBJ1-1,CASQGYTEAFF,TGTGCCAGTCAGGGGTACACTGAAGCTTTCTTT
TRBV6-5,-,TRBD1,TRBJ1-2,CASSYSGDRGNGYTF,TGTGCCAGCAGTTACTCCGGAGACAGGGGGAATGGCTACACCTTC
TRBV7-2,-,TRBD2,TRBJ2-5,CASSFRAGVSGSSRETQYF,TGTGCCAGCAGCTTTCGAGCGGGGGTTAGCGGGAGTTCACGAGAGACCCAGTACTTC
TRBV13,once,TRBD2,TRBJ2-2,CASSPRLAARPGELFF,TGTGCCAGCAGCCCTCGGCTAGCGGCCAGGCCCGGGGAGCTGTTTTTT
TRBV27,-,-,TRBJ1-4,CASSSREQNEKLFF,TGTGCCAGCAGTTCCCGGGAGCAGAATGAAAAACTGTTTTTT
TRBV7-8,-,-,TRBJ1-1,CASSLGAGRGTEAFF,TGTGCCAGCAGCTTAGGGGCAGGAAGGGGAACTGAAGCTTTCTTT
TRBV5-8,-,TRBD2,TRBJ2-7,CASSWGAGGRGEQYF,TGTGCCAGCAGCTGGGGTGCGGGAGGGAGAGGAGAGCAGTACTTC
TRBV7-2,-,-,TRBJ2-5,CASSSPNRGETQYF,TGTGCCAGCAGCTCCCCTAATCGGGGAGAGACCCAGTACTTC